The clone carrying this T cell receptor beta chain was seen ten or more times. TCRdb independently ran MiXCR on the 5' RACE reads; one entry per CDR3 protein. The sample includes several thousand distinct CDR3 sequences, more than 30% seen only once; the top ten take under 7.5%. V lost 4 bases and J 7 bases, leaving 15 bases between the germline ends. CDR3 length equals 14 residues. Germline CDR1 is SGHRS and CDR2 is YFSETQ. The J gene is TRBJ2-4, the V gene TRBV5-1; tentatively, D is TRBD1 (6 bases). The sequenced sample was tumor-infiltrating memory CD4+ T cells sorted from the breast tumor. Indicated subset: memory CD4+ T cells, CD4+CD45RO+CD25-. The source is a female donor with breast cancer. In DNA, the CDR3 is TGCGCCAGCAGCCTACAGGGCGGTCGCAACATTCAGTACTTC. This sequence encodes CASSLQGGRNIQYF.